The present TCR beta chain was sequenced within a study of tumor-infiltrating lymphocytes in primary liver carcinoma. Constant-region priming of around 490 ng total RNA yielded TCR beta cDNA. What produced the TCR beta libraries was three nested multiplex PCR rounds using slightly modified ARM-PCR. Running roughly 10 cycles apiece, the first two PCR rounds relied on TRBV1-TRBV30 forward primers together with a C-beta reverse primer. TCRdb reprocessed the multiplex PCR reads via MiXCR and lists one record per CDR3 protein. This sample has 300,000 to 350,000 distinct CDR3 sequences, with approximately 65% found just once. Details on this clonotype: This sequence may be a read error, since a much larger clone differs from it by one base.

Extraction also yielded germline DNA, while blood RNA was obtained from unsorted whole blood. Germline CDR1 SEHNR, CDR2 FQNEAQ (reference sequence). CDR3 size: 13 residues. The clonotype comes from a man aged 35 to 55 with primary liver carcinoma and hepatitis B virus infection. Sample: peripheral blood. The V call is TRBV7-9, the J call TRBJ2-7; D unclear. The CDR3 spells CASSKTDGYDQYF. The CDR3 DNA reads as TGTGCCAGCAGTAAAACCGACGGCTACGACCAGTACTTC. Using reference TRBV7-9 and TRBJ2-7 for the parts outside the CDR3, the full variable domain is DTGVSQNPRHKITKRGQNVTFRCDPISEHNRLYWYRQTLGQGPEFLTYFQNEAQLEKSRLLSDRFSAERPKGSFSTLEIQRTEQGDSAMYLCASSKTDGYDQYFGPGTRLTVT.